This record covers a single TCR beta chain. These data come from a study of T cell responses to AZD1222 COVID-19 vaccine. Trimming removed 0 bases from V and 0 bases from J, with 6 bases in between. The CDR3 extends over 16 amino acids. The V gene's germline CDR1 is LNHNV and CDR2 YYDKDF (reference sequence). Profiling relied on immunoSEQ multiplex PCR, and the TCRdb table lists in-frame clones only, not all of them. The table lists about 150,000 clones, about 88% of them singletons. V usage is TRBV15 and J usage is TRBJ2-6; no clear D gene. The receptor was derived from an adult in good health. The sample here was peripheral blood, taken on day 0 of AZD1222 vaccination. The CDR3 DNA sequence: TGTGCCACCAGCAGAGATATGGACTCTGGGGCCAACGTCCTGACTTTC. It codes for CATSRDMDSGANVLTF.